These 32 T cell receptor beta chains came from one sample sequenced in a study of Graves' ophthalmopathy and Graves' hyperthyroidism. The authors amplified TCR beta CDR3 regions from RNA transcripts. RT-PCR was first run with HTBI primers, then multiplex PCR in a second round. TCRdb analysed the multiplex PCR reads with MiXCR anew, one entry per CDR3 protein. The table shows approximately 210,000 distinct CDR3 sequences, with about 32% occurring only once. Input material: peripheral blood. These receptors came from a man aged 45 to 65 with Graves' ophthalmopathy.

This clonotype was found many times. The rearrangement uses TRBV20-1 and TRBJ1-1, with D possibly matching TRBD1 (5 bases). Trimming shortened V by 0 bases and J by 5 bases, and 19 bases separated the two germline ends. Germline V gene data show CDR1 as DFQATT and CDR2 as SNEGSKA (reference sequence). This CDR3 is 16 amino acids long. This CDR3 reads CSAREGAGLGGTEAFF. Here the CDR3 DNA reads TGCAGTGCTAGAGAAGGAGCGGGACTGGGAGGGACTGAAGCTTTCTTT.

This clonotype was picked up many times. The genes are TRBV7-9 and TRBJ2-7; weak D call: TRBD2 (5 bases). Trimming shortened V by 5 bases and J by 3 bases, and 17 bases separated the two germline ends. The CDR3 sequence is 15 residues long. The germline CDR1 and CDR2 sequences are SEHNR and FQNEAQ (reference sequence). CDR3 bases: TGTGCCAGCAGCATCGGGGTAGAGCCTTACTACGAGCAGTACTTC. It yields the protein CASSIGVEPYYEQYF. The whole variable domain, filled in from reference TRBV7-9 and TRBJ2-7, reads DTGVSQNPRHKITKRGQNVTFRCDPISEHNRLYWYRQTLGQGPEFLTYFQNEAQLEKSRLLSDRFSAERPKGSFSTLEIQRTEQGDSAMYLCASSIGVEPYYEQYFGPGTRLTVT.

This clonotype was counted ten times or more. The chain combines TRBV12-3 or TRBV12-4 with TRBJ2-2, with D maybe TRBD2 (5 bases). Trimming left V 6 bases short and J 6 bases short, with 8 bases between. The CDR3 has 12 amino acids. The chain's CDR3 is CASSGNSGELFF. The CDR3 DNA is TGTGCCAGCAGCGGGAATTCCGGGGAGCTGTTTTTT.

The chain joins TRBV12-3 or TRBV12-4 to TRBJ2-7; D remains unclear. The V and J ends lost 5 bases and 0 bases respectively, with 14 bases between them. The CDR3 spans 15 residues. The CDR3 DNA reads TGTGCCAGCAGTGGCGGACCCCCGGGCTCCTACGAGCAGTACTTC. It yields the protein CASSGGPPGSYEQYF.

This chain uses TRBV12-3 or TRBV12-4 with TRBJ1-2, with D possibly being TRBD1 (6 bases). The CDR3 has 15 residues. Trimming took off 5 bases at V and 3 bases at J, with 16 bases between the two ends. Here the CDR3 reads CASSPQNTGYYGYTF. The CDR3 nucleotides read TGTGCCAGCAGTCCACAAAATACAGGGTACTATGGCTACACCTTC.

Only one count was recorded for this clonotype. The chain's CDR3 is CSALGPKNTEAFF. The CDR3 DNA sequence: TGCAGTGCGCTGGGACCCAAGAACACTGAAGCTTTCTTT. This chain connects TRBV20-1 to TRBJ1-1, with a possible D match to TRBD1 (5 bases). With 6 bases removed from V and 1 base from J, the gap between germline ends came to 12 bases. In germline, CDR1 is DFQATT, CDR2 SNEGSKA (reference sequence). CDR3 size: 13 residues.

This clonotype was counted ten times or more. CDR3 sequence: CASSGRDSSYEQYF. The CDR3 nucleotides read TGTGCCAGCAGTGGCCGGGACAGCTCCTACGAGCAGTACTTC. The rearrangement joins TRBV27 to TRBJ2-7, with 7 nucleotides matching TRBD1. With V trimmed by 5 bases and J by 0 bases, 4 bases remained unmatched. Germline CDR1 is MNHEY and CDR2 is SMNVEV (reference sequence). This CDR3 is built from 14 residues.

Of note for this clonotype: This may be a read error: a much more frequent sequence differs by one nucleotide. The V call is TRBV7-9, the J call TRBJ2-2; D gene ambiguous. The germline V gene encodes CDR1 SEHNR and CDR2 FQNEAQ (reference sequence). There are 13 residues in the CDR3. CDR3 DNA sequence: TGTGCCAACAGCTTATCGCTAGCCGGGGAGCTGTTTTTT. Translating gives CANSLSLAGELFF.

This clonotype has a count of ten or more. The J gene is TRBJ2-2, the V gene TRBV12-3 or TRBV12-4; TRBD1 matches 9 bases. CDR3 length: 17 amino acids. Trimming cost V 2 bases and J 7 bases; bases outside gene matches: 11. CDR3 in amino acids: CASSLITGGARGGELFF. DNA of the CDR3: TGTGCCAGCAGTTTAATAACAGGGGGCGCTCGGGGCGGGGAGCTGTTTTTT.

This clonotype was observed many times. V gene TRBV29-1 combines with J gene TRBJ1-1, with 7 bases that match TRBD1. The length of the CDR3 is 13 residues. The germline gives CDR1 SQVTM, CDR2 ANQGSEA. Trimming cost V 3 bases and J 5 bases; bases outside gene matches: 6. This CDR3 is CSVDYQGGTEAFF. The CDR3 DNA sequence: TGCAGCGTTGATTACCAGGGGGGAACTGAAGCTTTCTTT.

This clonotype has a count of ten or more. The genes are TRBV4-1 and TRBJ2-5; 8 bases are shared with TRBD1. The CDR3 extends over 14 amino acids. Germline V lookup: CDR1 MGHRA, CDR2 YSYEKL. The ends lost 3 bases at V and 4 bases at J; junction bases unmatched: 4. Here the CDR3 DNA reads TGCGCCAGCAGCCATTCGACAGGGGCAGAGACCCAGTACTTC. This sequence encodes CASSHSTGAETQYF.

This CDR3 is CASSLAVTGIAYEQYF. CDR3 in DNA: TGTGCCAGCAGTTTAGCGGTGACGGGGATAGCATACGAGCAGTACTTC. This chain uses TRBV12-3 or TRBV12-4 with TRBJ2-7, with D perhaps TRBD2 (5 bases). Between the trimmed V and J ends, which lost 0 bases and 4 bases, there was a span of 16 bases. CDR3 length equals 16 residues.

This rearrangement joins TRBV5-1 to TRBJ2-2, with D possibly matching TRBD2 (6 bases). CDR3 length: 16 residues. The germline V gene encodes CDR1 SGHRS and CDR2 YFSETQ. Trimming shortened V by 4 bases and J by 4 bases, and 17 bases separated the two germline ends. DNA for the CDR3: TGCGCCAGCAGCCCGGGCTCGGGGAGGTCCACCGGGGAGCTGTTTTTT. As protein: CASSPGSGRSTGELFF.

This clonotype has a count of ten or more. The V gene is TRBV7-2, the J gene TRBJ2-7; tentative D call: TRBD1 (5 bases). With 2 bases removed from V and 6 bases from J, the gap between germline ends came to 11 bases. CDR3 length: 13 residues. Per germline, CDR1 SGHTA and CDR2 FQGNSA. The CDR3 spells CASSLSPTGEQYF. The CDR3 nucleotides read TGTGCCAGCAGCTTATCCCCTACAGGCGAGCAGTACTTC.

This clonotype was observed once. The chain has TRBV6-5 and TRBJ1-1; 8 nucleotides agree with TRBD1. This CDR3 region has 16 residues. Germline loops: CDR1 MNHEY, CDR2 SVGAGI. J lost 2 bases, V lost 3 bases, and 8 bases had no gene match. Here the CDR3 reads CASSYERGQVNTEAFF. CDR3 bases: TGTGCCAGCAGTTATGAGAGGGGACAGGTTAACACTGAAGCTTTCTTT.

This clonotype was observed many times. V usage is TRBV6-2 or TRBV6-3 and J usage is TRBJ2-2; 8 positions agree with TRBD2. Trimming cost V 6 bases and J 7 bases; bases outside gene matches: 7. The CDR3 spans 14 residues. The germline V gene encodes CDR1 MNHEY and CDR2 SVGEGT. Here the CDR3 DNA reads TGTGCCAGCAGCCGAGGGACTAGTGTCGGGGAGCTGTTTTTT. Its protein is CASSRGTSVGELFF.

This clonotype was counted at least ten times. V usage is TRBV10-3 and J usage is TRBJ2-5; 8 bases line up with TRBD2. Germline V gives CDR1 ENHRY, CDR2 SYGVKD. CDR3 length equals 18 residues. The ends lost 6 bases at V and 5 bases at J; junction bases unmatched: 20. The CDR3 reads CAISENLVLRGRWETQYF. The CDR3 DNA is TGTGCCATCAGCGAGAACCTAGTGTTACGCGGGAGGTGGGAGACCCAGTACTTC.

The table lists this clonotype with many counts. The CDR3 loop is CASSYSWLRDRAETQYF. The CDR3 DNA reads as TGTGCCAGCAGTTACTCGTGGCTGCGGGACAGGGCAGAGACCCAGTACTTC. This chain joins TRBV6-5 and TRBJ2-5; 9 positions agree with TRBD1. CDR3 length equals 17 residues. Germline CDR1 MNHEY, CDR2 SVGAGI. The junction had 9 bases not matched to a gene; V was cut back by 0 bases and J by 4 bases.

This clonotype was counted ten times or more. This rearrangement joins TRBV6-5 to TRBJ1-1; D unclear. Germline V lookup: CDR1 MNHEY, CDR2 SVGAGI. V was shortened by 0 bases and J by 1 base, with 12 bases between the two germline ends. The CDR3 is made up of 16 amino acids. The CDR3 sequence: CASSYSLLEPNTEAFF. The CDR3 coding sequence is TGTGCCAGCAGTTACTCTCTGTTAGAACCGAACACTGAAGCTTTCTTT.

The J gene is TRBJ2-2, the V gene TRBV11-2; 10 bases are a match to TRBD2. Germline lookup yields CDR1 SGHAT and CDR2 FQNNGV. The ends lost 5 bases at V and 1 base at J; junction bases unmatched: 4. The CDR3 contains 16 residues. In nucleotides, the CDR3 is TGTGCCAGCAGCATACGACTAGCGGGGAACACCGGGGAGCTGTTTTTT. Its translation is CASSIRLAGNTGELFF.

The rearrangement joins TRBV13 to TRBJ2-2; D is possibly TRBD1 (6 bases). The CDR3 has 16 amino acids. Trimming shortened V by 5 bases and J by 6 bases, and 19 bases separated the two germline ends. CDR1 is PRHDT and CDR2 is FYEKMQ in the germline V gene (reference sequence). CDR3 loop: CASSDRTVPWAGELFF. The CDR3 nucleotides read TGTGCCAGCAGCGACAGGACGGTCCCTTGGGCCGGGGAGCTGTTTTTT.

V and J are TRBV6-1 and TRBJ2-4, with D uncertain. Germline CDR1 MNHNS, CDR2 SASEGT. V lost 2 bases, J lost 8 bases, and 19 bases lay in between. The CDR3 is 16 amino acids. As DNA, the CDR3 is TGTGCCAGCAGTGAAACGGACGGCTGGATTGGGTACATTCAGTACTTC. It is translated as CASSETDGWIGYIQYF.

The rearrangement joins TRBV6-1 to TRBJ2-2, with 9 bases that match TRBD1. The CDR3 sequence is 16 residues long. Losses at the gene ends were 8 bases for V and 3 bases for J; bases not matched to a gene: 10. The germline CDR1 and CDR2 sequences are MNHNS and SASEGT. The CDR3 DNA reads TGTGCCAGCCACAGGGGGCGATCCCCCTACACCGGGGAGCTGTTTTTT. It specifies CASHRGRSPYTGELFF.

This clonotype occurred many times. The chain employs TRBV24-1 and TRBJ2-4, with 9 bases that match TRBD1. The V and J ends lost 6 bases and 0 bases, in that order; junction bases with no gene match: 5. Germline CDR1 KGHDR, CDR2 SFDVKD. There are 16 residues in the CDR3. In DNA form, the CDR3 reads TGTGCCACCAGTAAACAGGGGGCTCTAGCCAAAAACATTCAGTACTTC. Encoded protein: CATSKQGALAKNIQYF.

At least ten counts were recorded for this clonotype. The gene calls are TRBV19 and TRBJ1-5; D gene uncertain. Germline V gene lookup returns CDR1 LNHDA and CDR2 SQIVND (reference sequence). V was cut by 3 bases and J by 4 bases, with 7 bases left in between. The CDR3 loop spans 13 amino acids. CDR3 sequence reads: CASSIMGNQPQHF. For the CDR3, the DNA is TGTGCCAGTAGTATCATGGGTAATCAGCCCCAGCATTTT.

The gene calls are TRBV7-2 and TRBJ1-6; 7 nucleotides align to TRBD1. The trim removed 2 bases at V and 5 bases at J, leaving 3 bases unmatched. This CDR3 spans 15 amino acids. Per germline, CDR1 SGHTA and CDR2 FQGNSA. CDR3: CASSLSGQNNSPLHF. The DNA for the CDR3 is TGTGCCAGCAGCTTATCGGGACAGAATAATTCACCCCTCCACTTT.

There are many counts of this clonotype. The chain recombines TRBV30 with TRBJ2-2, with D perhaps given as TRBD1 or TRBD2 (5 bases each). Germline CDR1 GTSNPN, CDR2 SVGIG (reference sequence). The CDR3 is made up of 12 amino acids. The germline V and J ends were trimmed by 4 bases and 4 bases, with 7 bases remaining between them. The CDR3 region is CAWTGATGELFF. CDR3 DNA sequence: TGTGCCTGGACCGGGGCCACCGGGGAGCTGTTTTTT.

The chain couples TRBV30 to TRBJ1-5; a possible D gene is TRBD1 (5 bases). This CDR3 contains 12 residues. With 1 base removed from V and 7 bases from J, the gap between germline ends came to 8 bases. The germline V gene has CDR1 GTSNPN and CDR2 SVGIG (reference sequence). CDR3 protein: CAWSGGRQPQHF. For the CDR3, the DNA is TGTGCCTGGAGTGGGGGGAGGCAGCCCCAGCATTTT.

The rearrangement joins TRBV6-5 to TRBJ2-5, with a possible D match to TRBD2 (5 bases). Trimming took 0 bases from V and 4 from J, leaving 15 bases between them. This CDR3 is built from 16 residues. Germline CDR1 reads MNHEY; CDR2 reads SVGAGI. The CDR3 here is CASSYSTLAGGETQYF. The DNA of the CDR3 is TGTGCCAGCAGTTACTCGACGCTAGCAGGAGGAGAGACCCAGTACTTC.

The table lists this clonotype with many counts. The rearrangement joins TRBV20-1 to TRBJ1-5; D unclear. There are 14 residues in the CDR3. The germline gives CDR1 DFQATT, CDR2 SNEGSKA (reference sequence). Trimming took 6 bases from V and 5 from J, leaving 17 bases between them. CDR3: CSALGRKRDQPQHF. CDR3 nucleotides: TGCAGTGCCCTCGGACGAAAAAGGGATCAGCCCCAGCATTTT.

CDR3 region: CASGEGRGAEQYF. CDR3 DNA sequence: TGTGCCAGCGGGGAAGGCAGAGGGGCCGAGCAGTACTTC. This chain joins TRBV27 and TRBJ2-7; D possibly matches TRBD1 or TRBD2 (5 bases each). V lost 8 bases and J 6 bases, leaving 17 bases between the germline ends. Germline CDR1 and CDR2: MNHEY and SMNVEV (reference sequence). This CDR3 is 13 amino acids long.

This rearrangement joins TRBV12-3 or TRBV12-4 to TRBJ1-1; the D gene is possibly TRBD1 (5 bases). This CDR3 spans 13 amino acids. Trimming left V 7 bases short and J 4 bases short, with 13 bases between. Here the CDR3 DNA reads TGTGCCAGCACCTGGGGGGTTGGCACTGAAGCTTTCTTT. Amino acid sequence: CASTWGVGTEAFF.